Below are 7 T cell receptor beta chains sequenced from a single sample in a study of T-cell reconstitution after alpha-beta-depleted transplantation in children. Unique molecular identifiers tagged the TCRbeta library. From the PCR reads, TCRdb called clonotypes with MiXCR, one entry per CDR3 protein. The sample lists almost 500,000 distinct CDR3 sequences, 9.5% to 15% occurring once. The sequences come from PBMCs from the stem cell graft donor, collected from the stem cell graft. The receptors shown here come from a human donor who donated a stem cell graft to a child with combined immunodeficiency.

The table lists this clonotype with many counts. The V gene is TRBV12-3 or TRBV12-4, the J gene TRBJ2-2; D is perhaps TRBD1 (5 bases). V was shortened by 7 bases and J by 3 bases, with 12 bases between the two germline ends. The CDR3 runs 14 residues. CDR3 residues: CASTRTTDTGELFF. CDR3 in DNA: TGTGCCAGCACCAGGACGACAGACACCGGGGAGCTGTTTTTT.

This clonotype came up many times. This chain joins TRBV4-2 and TRBJ2-7; 7 bases agree with TRBD2. Trimming took 0 bases from V and 6 from J; bases not matched to a gene: 8. Germline V CDR1 and CDR2: LGHNA, YNFKEQ. This CDR3 has 15 residues. In nucleotides, the CDR3 is TGTGCCAGCAGCCAAGATCTGAGCAGCGGGGTCGAGCAGTACTTC. The encoded protein is CASSQDLSSGVEQYF.

The genes are TRBV5-1 and TRBJ2-7; unclear D gene. There are 14 residues in the CDR3. V gave up 3 bases and J gave up 1 base, with 11 bases separating them. Per the germline V gene, CDR1 is SGHRS and CDR2 is YFSETQ. CDR3: CASSSVPGSYEQYF. The CDR3 bases are TGCGCCAGCAGCTCGGTTCCAGGTTCCTACGAGCAGTACTTC.

The sample holds many counts of this clonotype. The chain uses TRBV12-3 or TRBV12-4 and TRBJ2-2; D gene unclear. There are 13 residues in the CDR3. V lost 2 bases and J 2 bases, leaving 3 bases between the germline ends. In DNA form, the CDR3 reads TGTGCCAGCAGTTTATCAAACACCGGGGAGCTGTTTTTT. It translates to CASSLSNTGELFF.

This clonotype has at least ten counts. V usage is TRBV5-1 and J usage is TRBJ2-5, with 7 positions matching TRBD1. The V and J ends lost 6 bases and 3 bases, in that order; junction bases with no gene match: 5. Germline assignment: CDR1 SGHRS and CDR2 YFSETQ. The CDR3 is made up of 13 amino acids. The CDR3 DNA sequence: TGCGCCAGCAACAACGACAGGGAAGAGACCCAGTACTTC. Translation: CASNNDREETQYF.

The chain uses TRBV27 and TRBJ1-6; perhaps TRBD1 as D (6 bases). CDR1 and CDR2 from the germline V gene are MNHEY and SMNVEV (reference sequence). The CDR3 sequence is 14 residues long. Trimming left V 6 bases short and J 9 bases short, with 15 bases between. The CDR3 coding sequence is TGTGCCAGCAGCATACAGGGTTTGGGTTCACCCCTCCACTTT. It specifies CASSIQGLGSPLHF.

The CDR3 sequence: CASSQDVGRVVYNEQFF. For the CDR3, the DNA is TGCGCCAGCAGCCAAGACGTGGGGAGGGTAGTATACAATGAGCAGTTCTTC. The gene calls are TRBV4-1 and TRBJ2-1; TRBD2 agrees at 7 bases. From germline, CDR1 is MGHRA and CDR2 YSYEKL. The trim removed 0 bases at V and 4 bases at J, leaving 9 bases unmatched. The CDR3 has 17 residues.